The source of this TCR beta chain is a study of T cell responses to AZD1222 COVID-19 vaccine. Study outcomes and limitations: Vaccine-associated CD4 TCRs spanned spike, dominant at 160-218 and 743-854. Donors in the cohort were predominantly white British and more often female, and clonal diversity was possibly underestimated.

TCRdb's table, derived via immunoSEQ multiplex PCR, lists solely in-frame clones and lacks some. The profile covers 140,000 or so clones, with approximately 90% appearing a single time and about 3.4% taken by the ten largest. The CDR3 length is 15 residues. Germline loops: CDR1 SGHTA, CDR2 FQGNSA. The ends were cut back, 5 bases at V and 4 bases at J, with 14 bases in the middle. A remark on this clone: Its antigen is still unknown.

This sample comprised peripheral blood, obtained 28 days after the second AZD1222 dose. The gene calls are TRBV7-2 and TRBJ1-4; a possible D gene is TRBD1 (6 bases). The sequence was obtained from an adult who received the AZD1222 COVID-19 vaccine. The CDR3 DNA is TGTGCCAGCAGCACCCGAGGGGGAGGTAATGAAAAACTGTTTTTT. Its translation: CASSTRGGGNEKLFF.